This T cell receptor (beta chain) originates from a study of vaccination and CD4 T cells after COVID-19. Study-level background: Collection of post-vaccine samples followed dose two by a median around 72 days, spanning a range of 14 to 241. Study results and caveats: For convalescent patients, 304 of the 307 vaccine-specific clones analyzed were classified as spike mono-reactive.

Treatment: roughly ten-day PBMC culture with coronavirus spike peptide pools or control peptides (ViraFEST assay). Via ViraFEST, peptide pools expanded antigen-specific T cells before TCR sequencing. Cultured CD4+ T cell DNA underwent sequencing with the Oncomine TCR Beta short-read assay. TCRdb re-analysed the PCR reads in MiXCR, keeping a single row per CDR3 protein. The sample has roughly 18,000 distinct CDR3 sequences, 40% to 65% seen once. Comments on this clonotype: Its target is not known.

The V gene end was trimmed by 0 bases and the J gene end by 6 bases; junction bases not matched to a gene: 7. Germline lookup yields CDR1 SGHVS and CDR2 FQNEAQ. This CDR3 is 16 amino acids long. The sample here was CD4+ T cells from blood, cultured in vitro, taken before SARS-CoV-2 vaccination. The TCR originated in a human donor who had recovered from COVID-19. The rearrangement joins TRBV7-8 to TRBJ2-1; 8 nucleotides align to TRBD2. The CDR3 DNA reads TGTGCCAGCAGCTTAGCTTCTGCGGGGGGACCCAATGAGCAGTTCTTC. The encoded protein is CASSLASAGGPNEQFF.